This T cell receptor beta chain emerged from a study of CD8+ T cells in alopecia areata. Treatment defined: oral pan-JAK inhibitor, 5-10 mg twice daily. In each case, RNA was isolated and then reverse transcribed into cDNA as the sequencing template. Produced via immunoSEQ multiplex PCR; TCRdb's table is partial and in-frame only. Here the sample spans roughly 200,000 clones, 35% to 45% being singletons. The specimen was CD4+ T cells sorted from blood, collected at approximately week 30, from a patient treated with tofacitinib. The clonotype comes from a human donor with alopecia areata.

The CDR3: CASSDSLPAFF. The DNA of the CDR3 is TGTGCCAGCAGTGACTCTCTACCGGCTTTCTTT. V and J are TRBV6-1 and TRBJ1-1; the D is unclear. With 3 bases removed from V and 11 bases from J, the gap between germline ends came to 10 bases. The CDR3 consists of 11 residues. Germline CDR1 reads MNHNS; CDR2 reads SASEGT.